The present TCR beta chain was sequenced within a study of T cell responses to AZD1222 COVID-19 vaccine. Study as a whole: Doses given second, at about 4 or about 12 weeks, were pooled. Findings and limits, study-wide: Only a handful of individuals given AZD1222 were seropositive at baseline. Females made up more of the donors, who were largely white British, and clonal diversity may have come out too low.

Clones were read by immunoSEQ multiplex PCR, and TCRdb kept only the in-frame ones, dropping some. This table has approximately 140,000 clones, roughly nine tenths appearing once. Only a few counts were recorded for this clone. What it binds is not known. Germline V gene sequence: CDR1 MGHRA, CDR2 YSYEKL. CDR3 length: 11 amino acids. V was pared by 0 bases and J by 6 bases, with 3 bases between. This sample comprised peripheral blood, obtained on day 0 of AZD1222 vaccination. The chain recombines TRBV4-1 with TRBJ2-7; D not certain. This clonotype was obtained from an adult in good health. The CDR3 DNA is TGCGCCAGCAGCCAAGATGGCGAGCAGTACTTC. It translates to CASSQDGEQYF.